This T cell receptor beta chain was sequenced in a study of technical replicates of blood from a handful of donors. Produced via immunoSEQ multiplex PCR; TCRdb's table is partial and in-frame only. The data show about 66,000 clones, about 90% seen once. CDR1 is SGHNT, CDR2 YYREEE, per germline (reference sequence). This CDR3 is built from 13 residues. V dropped 0 bases and J dropped 6 bases, with 10 bases sitting between them. The sequenced sample consisted of T cells isolated from PBMCs. This chain links TRBV5-4 with TRBJ2-7, with a possible D match to TRBD1 (7 bases). The receptor was isolated from a human donor in good health. This CDR3 is CASSLGQGGEQYF. The CDR3, as DNA: TGTGCCAGCAGCTTGGGGCAGGGGGGCGAGCAGTACTTC.